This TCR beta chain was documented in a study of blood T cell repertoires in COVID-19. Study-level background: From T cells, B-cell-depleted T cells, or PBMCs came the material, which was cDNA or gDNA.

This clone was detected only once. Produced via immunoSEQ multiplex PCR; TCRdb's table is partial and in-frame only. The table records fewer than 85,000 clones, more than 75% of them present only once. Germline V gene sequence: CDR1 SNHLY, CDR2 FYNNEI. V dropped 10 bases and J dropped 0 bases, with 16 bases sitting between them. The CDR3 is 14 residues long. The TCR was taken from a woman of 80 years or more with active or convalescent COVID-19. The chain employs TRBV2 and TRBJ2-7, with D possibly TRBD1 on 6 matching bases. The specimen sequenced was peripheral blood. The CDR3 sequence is CATRFRGSSYEQYF. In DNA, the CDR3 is TGTGCCACCCGCTTTAGGGGGAGCTCCTACGAGCAGTACTTC.